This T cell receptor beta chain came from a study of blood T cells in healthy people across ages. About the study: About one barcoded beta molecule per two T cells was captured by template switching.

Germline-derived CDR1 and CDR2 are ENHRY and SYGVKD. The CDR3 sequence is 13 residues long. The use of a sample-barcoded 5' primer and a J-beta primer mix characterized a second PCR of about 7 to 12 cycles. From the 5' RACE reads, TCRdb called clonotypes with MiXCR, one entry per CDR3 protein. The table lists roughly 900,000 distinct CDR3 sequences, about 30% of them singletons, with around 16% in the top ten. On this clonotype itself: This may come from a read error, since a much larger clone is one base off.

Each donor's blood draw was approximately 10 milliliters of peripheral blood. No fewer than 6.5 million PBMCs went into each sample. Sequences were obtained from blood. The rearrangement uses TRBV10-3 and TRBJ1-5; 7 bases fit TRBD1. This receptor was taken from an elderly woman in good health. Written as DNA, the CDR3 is TGTGCCACTCGACAGGGAGGCAATCAACCCCAGCATTTT. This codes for CATRQGGNQPQHF.